This is a list of T cell receptor beta chains from one sample in a study of regulatory T cells in long-lasting Graves disease. TCRdb re-analysed the multiplex PCR reads in MiXCR, keeping a single row per CDR3 protein. The table shows a few hundred thousand distinct CDR3 sequences, with approximately 12% occurring only once. The same data also contributed to another study, on T cells in Graves' hyperthyroidism and ophthalmopathy.

Material: peripheral blood mononuclear cells (PBMCs), obtained at new diagnosis, from a patient treated with antithyroid drugs. The receptors were sampled from a woman younger than 30 with Graves disease. Each CDR3 is given with its conserved first and last residue. D genes are given only for firm matches. A row's size may be missing; if present it is once, few, many or a size class.

size: -
J: TRBJ1-2
V: TRBV13
D: -
DNA: TGTGCCAGCAGCCTTACGCCAGGGGAGCTAAACTATGGCTACACCTTC
CDR3: CASSLTPGELNYGYTF

size: many
J: TRBJ1-1
V: TRBV30
D: -
DNA: TGTGCCTGGAGCCTCGAGGGCGGCAGGTTCACTGAAGCTTTCTTT
CDR3: CAWSLEGGRFTEAFF

size: few
J: TRBJ2-3
V: TRBV29-1
D: TRBD1
DNA: TGCAGCGTTGAAAGGGGACAGGGTACTCGGGAAGATACGCAGTATTTT
CDR3: CSVERGQGTREDTQYF

size: -
J: TRBJ1-2
V: TRBV3-1
D: -
DNA: TGTGCCAGCAGCCAAGAACGGTTGCGGGGCTACACCTTC
CDR3: CASSQERLRGYTF

size: many
J: TRBJ2-7
V: TRBV2
D: -
DNA: TGTGCCAGCAGAACAGGGTTTATCTCTCGGGAGCAGTACTTC
CDR3: CASRTGFISREQYF

size: many
J: TRBJ2-1
V: TRBV12-3/TRBV12-4
D: -
DNA: TGTGCCAGCAGTCCCATGTTCTATCACTCCTACAATGAGCAGTTCTTC
CDR3: CASSPMFYHSYNEQFF

size: many
J: TRBJ1-4
V: TRBV6-5
D: -
DNA: TGTGCCAGCAGTTACGACGTAGGTTTGGATCTTGGAAAACTGTTTTTT
CDR3: CASSYDVGLDLGKLFF

size: many
J: TRBJ2-1
V: TRBV10-1
D: -
DNA: TGCGCCAGCAGCCCTTACCCCGGACGGTCAGGCGAGCAGTTCTTC
CDR3: CASSPYPGRSGEQFF

size: -
J: TRBJ2-5
V: TRBV4-3
D: -
DNA: TGCGCCAGCAGCCAAATGGCGGGCCCGGGGACCCAGTACTTC
CDR3: CASSQMAGPGTQYF

size: many
J: TRBJ2-1
V: TRBV6-1
D: -
DNA: TGTGCCAGCAGGTTGGCGACTACATCCAATGAGCAGTTCTTC
CDR3: CASRLATTSNEQFF

size: many
J: TRBJ1-4
V: TRBV12-3/TRBV12-4
D: -
DNA: TGTGCCAGCAGTTTTAGGGGGTTTCAGGGAAAACTGTTTTTT
CDR3: CASSFRGFQGKLFF

size: few
J: TRBJ1-4
V: TRBV6-2/TRBV6-3
D: TRBD1
DNA: TGTGCCAGCAGTTACTCGAAGGGGGCTGGTGAAAAACTGTTTTTT
CDR3: CASSYSKGAGEKLFF

size: many
J: TRBJ1-1
V: TRBV28
D: TRBD1
DNA: TGTGCCAGGATTGAAAACCGGGACAGAAGAACTGAAGCTTTCTTT
CDR3: CARIENRDRRTEAFF

size: -
J: TRBJ1-2
V: TRBV15
D: -
DNA: TGTGCCACCAGCAGAGTTGACTCTCGGGGCTACACCTTC
CDR3: CATSRVDSRGYTF

size: -
J: TRBJ2-5
V: TRBV20-1
D: -
DNA: TGCAGTGCTAGGCGCCGGCTAGCCGGGGAGACCCAGTACTTC
CDR3: CSARRRLAGETQYF

size: -
J: TRBJ2-5
V: TRBV27
D: TRBD2
DNA: TGTGCCAGCAGTCCCAGACTAGCGGGGGGCCCCCAAGAGACCCAGTACTTC
CDR3: CASSPRLAGGPQETQYF

size: many
J: TRBJ2-7
V: TRBV6-2/TRBV6-3
D: -
DNA: TGTGCCAGCAGTTACTCGCGGGACCACTCCTACGAGCAGTACTTC
CDR3: CASSYSRDHSYEQYF

size: -
J: TRBJ1-2
V: TRBV3-1
D: -
DNA: TGTGCCAGCAGCCCGGGACTCACCTATGGCTACACCTTC
CDR3: CASSPGLTYGYTF

size: once
J: TRBJ1-4
V: TRBV7-2
D: TRBD1
DNA: TGTGCCAGCAGCCCGGACAGGGGCTGGGAAAAACTGTTTTTT
CDR3: CASSPDRGWEKLFF